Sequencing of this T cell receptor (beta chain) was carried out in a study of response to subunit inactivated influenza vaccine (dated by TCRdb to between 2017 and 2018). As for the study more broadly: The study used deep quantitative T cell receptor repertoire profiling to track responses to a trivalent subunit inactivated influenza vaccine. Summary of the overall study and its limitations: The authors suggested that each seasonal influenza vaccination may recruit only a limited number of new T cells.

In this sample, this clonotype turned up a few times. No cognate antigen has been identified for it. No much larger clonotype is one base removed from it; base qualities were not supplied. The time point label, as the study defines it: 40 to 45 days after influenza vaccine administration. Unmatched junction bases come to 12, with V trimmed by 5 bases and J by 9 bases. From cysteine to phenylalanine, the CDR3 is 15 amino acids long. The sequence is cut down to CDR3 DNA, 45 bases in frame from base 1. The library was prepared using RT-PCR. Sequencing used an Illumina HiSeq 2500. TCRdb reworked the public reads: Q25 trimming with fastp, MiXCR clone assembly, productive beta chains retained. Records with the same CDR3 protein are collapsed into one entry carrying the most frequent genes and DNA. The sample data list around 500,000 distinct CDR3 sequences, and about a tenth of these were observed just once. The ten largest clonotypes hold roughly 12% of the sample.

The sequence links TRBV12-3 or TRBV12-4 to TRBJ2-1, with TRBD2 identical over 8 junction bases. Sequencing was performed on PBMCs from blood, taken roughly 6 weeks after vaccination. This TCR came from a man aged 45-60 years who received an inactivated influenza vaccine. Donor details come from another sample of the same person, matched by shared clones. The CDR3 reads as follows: CASSPSGRGSREQFF. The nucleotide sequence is TGTGCCAGCAGTCCGAGCGGGAGAGGCTCCCGTGAGCAGTTCTTC.